Presented here are 22 T cell receptor beta chains from one specimen sequenced in a study of T cell responses to AZD1222 COVID-19 vaccine. Method: immunoSEQ multiplex PCR; TCRdb's copy keeps in-frame clones and lacks some. The profile shows over 65,000 clones, about 90% of them singletons. The specimen was peripheral blood, collected on day 0 of AZD1222 vaccination. Receptors originate from an adult in good health.

This clone was seen a single time. This chain joins TRBV7-8 and TRBJ2-5; TRBD1 aligns across 7 bases. CDR1 and CDR2 from the germline V gene are SGHVS and FQNEAQ. The J segment lost 5 bases and the V segment lost 6 bases, leaving 18 bases of the junction unmatched. CDR3 size: 17 residues. CDR3: CASSSNPRQGWEETQYF. The CDR3 nucleotides are TGTGCCAGCAGTTCCAACCCCCGACAGGGTTGGGAGGAGACCCAGTACTTC.

This sequence joins TRBV21-1 and TRBJ2-3. TRBV21-1 is a pseudogene. CDR3 length equals 16 residues. CDR3 loop: CASSKGGTPSTDTQYF. CDR3 bases: TGTGCCAGCAGCAAAGGAGGGACCCCTAGCACAGATACGCAGTATTTT.

The chain recombines TRBV27 with TRBJ2-7; 7 nucleotides align to TRBD1. The CDR3 extends over 14 amino acids. Germline V lookup: CDR1 MNHEY, CDR2 SMNVEV (reference sequence). V trimming: 5 bases; J trimming: 9 bases; junction bases outside the gene matches: 13. This CDR3 reads CASSPREGAPRQYF. CDR3 nucleotide sequence: TGTGCCAGCAGTCCACGAGAGGGGGCCCCGAGGCAGTACTTC.

The chain joins TRBV7-9 to TRBJ1-1; D is unresolved. Germline V CDR1 and CDR2: SEHNR, FQNEAQ (reference sequence). V was pared by 1 base and J by 3 bases, with 15 bases between. The CDR3 has 16 amino acids. The CDR3 bases are TGTGCCAGCAGCTTAGTCGGGATTGGATCCCACACTGAAGCTTTCTTT. It is translated as CASSLVGIGSHTEAFF.

This chain connects TRBV6-1 to TRBJ1-6; TRBD1 might be the D (5 bases). The V end lost 4 bases, the J end lost 7 bases, and 14 bases lay between the germline ends. The germline gives CDR1 MNHNS, CDR2 SASEGT. CDR3 length: 15 residues. The CDR3 loop is CASSARQTLNSPLHF. In DNA form, the CDR3 reads TGTGCCAGCAGTGCCCGACAGACTCTCAATTCACCCCTCCACTTT.

The V gene is TRBV5-5, the J gene TRBJ1-1, with D possibly being TRBD1 (5 bases). CDR1 and CDR2 (germline): SGHKS, YYEKEE (reference sequence). The CDR3 spans 14 residues. V lost 4 bases to trimming and J lost 1 base, with 11 bases between them. CDR3 region: CASSLRAANTEAFF. In nucleotides, the CDR3 is TGTGCCAGCAGCCTCAGGGCTGCGAACACTGAAGCTTTCTTT.

The chain employs TRBV9 and TRBJ2-1; D might be TRBD2 (6 bases). This CDR3 spans 17 amino acids. V dropped 1 base and J dropped 0 bases, with 14 bases sitting between them. Germline V gives CDR1 SGDLS, CDR2 YYNGEE. CDR3 region: CASSVQRVTSSYNEQFF. As DNA, the CDR3 is TGTGCCAGCAGCGTACAGCGGGTCACGAGCTCCTACAATGAGCAGTTCTTC.

This clone was recorded only once. V usage is TRBV7-3 and J usage is TRBJ2-1; tentative D call: TRBD1 (6 bases). The CDR3 sequence is 12 residues long. V shed 5 bases and J shed 8 bases, with 10 bases lying between them. Germline V lookup: CDR1 SGHTA, CDR2 FQGTGA. As DNA, the CDR3 is TGTGCCAGCAGCGATTCAGGGGATGAGCAGTTCTTC. This gives the protein CASSDSGDEQFF.

The CDR3 bases are TGTGCCACCAGCAGAGGGGGGTGGACTAATGAAAAACTGTTTTTT. This gives the protein CATSRGGWTNEKLFF. This chain links TRBV15 with TRBJ1-4, with D possibly being TRBD1 (5 bases). V gave up 1 base and J gave up 2 bases, with 8 bases separating them. CDR1 and CDR2 from the germline V gene are LNHNV and YYDKDF (reference sequence). The CDR3 loop spans 15 amino acids.

This chain links TRBV7-2 with TRBJ2-7, with 9 bases identical to TRBD2. The J segment lost 2 bases and the V segment lost 0 bases, leaving 5 bases of the junction unmatched. The CDR3 runs 16 residues. CDR1 and CDR2 from the germline V gene are SGHTA and FQGNSA. CDR3 region: CASSLARTSVAYEQYF. The CDR3 nucleotides read TGTGCCAGCAGCTTAGCGAGGACTAGCGTTGCCTACGAGCAGTACTTC.

This rearrangement joins TRBV5-6 to TRBJ2-1; the D call may be TRBD1 or TRBD2 (5 bases each). The CDR3 spans 13 residues. Trimming shortened V by 5 bases and J by 9 bases, and 15 bases separated the two germline ends. CDR1 is SGHDT and CDR2 is YYEEEE in the germline V gene. The CDR3 nucleotides are TGTGCCAGCAGAGAGCTCTCGAGGGGTGAGCAGTTCTTC. Translating gives CASRELSRGEQFF.

This chain links TRBV27 with TRBJ1-6; D is uncertain. The CDR3 contains 15 residues. The V end was cut by 6 bases, the J end by 0 bases, with 9 bases between. Germline-derived CDR1 and CDR2 are MNHEY and SMNVEV (reference sequence). CDR3 in DNA: TGTGCCAGCAGAGTTGAGAGCTCCTATAATTCACCCCTCCACTTT. Encoded protein: CASRVESSYNSPLHF.

V gene TRBV4-3 combines with J gene TRBJ1-1, with 7 bases fitting TRBD1. J lost 1 base, V lost 0 bases, and 8 bases had no gene match. The CDR3 is made up of 17 amino acids. In germline, CDR1 is LGHNA, CDR2 YSLEER. The CDR3 here is CASSQDLWTGGNTEAFF. As DNA, the CDR3 is TGCGCCAGCAGCCAAGATCTTTGGACAGGAGGGAACACTGAAGCTTTCTTT.

This clone was detected only once. The chain combines TRBV4-2 with TRBJ1-2; D ambiguous. The CDR3 has 14 residues. CDR1 and CDR2 (germline): LGHNA, YNFKEQ. Trimming stripped 1 base from V and 2 bases from J, with 8 bases between. The CDR3 spells CASSQVYSNYGYTF. CDR3 in DNA: TGTGCCAGCAGCCAAGTTTATAGCAACTATGGCTACACCTTC.

This clone appeared a single time. The rearrangement uses TRBV27 and TRBJ2-1, with D perhaps matching TRBD2 (6 bases). Germline V gene data show CDR1 as MNHEY and CDR2 as SMNVEV (reference sequence). The CDR3 length is 14 residues. V was trimmed by 5 bases and J by 6 bases, leaving 14 bases between them. For the CDR3, the DNA is TGTGCCAGCAGTGGCCTCGGGGGAGGCAATGAGCAGTTCTTC. Its translation is CASSGLGGGNEQFF.

The chain combines TRBV30 with TRBJ1-3; unclear D gene. CDR3 length: 12 residues. Germline CDR1 reads GTSNPN; CDR2 reads SVGIG (reference sequence). V lost 4 bases and J lost 2, with 6 bases in between. CDR3 coding DNA: TGTGCCTGGAAAAAGGCTGGAAACACCATATATTTT. It is translated as CAWKKAGNTIYF.

The chain couples TRBV27 to TRBJ2-3; 8 nucleotides agree with TRBD2. The CDR3 has 14 residues. Per the germline V gene, CDR1 is MNHEY and CDR2 is SMNVEV (reference sequence). V lost 7 bases, J lost 1 base, and 4 bases stayed unmatched. CDR3 protein: CASKLGGGTDTQYF. CDR3 DNA: TGTGCCAGCAAGCTCGGGGGGGGCACAGATACGCAGTATTTT.

The rearrangement joins TRBV4-3 to TRBJ1-2; TRBD1 is a possible D gene (5 bases). Per the germline V gene, CDR1 is LGHNA and CDR2 is YSLEER. The V end lost 0 bases, the J end lost 1 base, and 12 bases lay between the germline ends. The CDR3 length is 16 residues. CDR3 protein: CASSQDLGGDNYGYTF. The CDR3 DNA follows: TGCGCCAGCAGCCAAGATCTGGGAGGGGATAACTATGGCTACACCTTC.

The chain uses TRBV10-2 and TRBJ2-2, with D perhaps matching TRBD2 (5 bases). V was pared by 3 bases and J by 6 bases, with 14 bases between. This CDR3 has 15 residues. Germline-derived CDR1 and CDR2 are WSHSY and SAAADI. CDR3 nucleotides: TGCGCCAGCAGTGAAAGTATAGGGAGTTCCGGGGAGCTGTTTTTT. Amino acid sequence: CASSESIGSSGELFF.

This chain links TRBV2 with TRBJ2-2; 8 bases are shared with TRBD1. V shed 4 bases and J 6 bases; nucleotides not matched to a gene: 10. Germline CDR1 SNHLY, CDR2 FYNNEI. The CDR3 length is 16 residues. The DNA of the CDR3 is TGTGCCAGCAGTGCGGACAGGGTTTCGTTTGCCGGGGAGCTGTTTTTT. Its protein is CASSADRVSFAGELFF.

CDR3 in DNA: TGTGCCATCAGTGATCAGGTGACAGGGACCCTGGGGGAGCTGTTTTTT. Amino acid sequence: CAISDQVTGTLGELFF. The rearrangement links TRBV10-3 to TRBJ2-2, with 7 nucleotides matching TRBD1. The V segment lost 3 bases and the J segment 8 bases; nucleotides outside the gene matches: 12. The CDR3 is 16 amino acids. CDR1 is ENHRY and CDR2 is SYGVKD in the germline V gene.

The J gene is TRBJ1-1, the V gene TRBV30; D not resolved. Trimming took off 2 bases at V and 3 bases at J, with 1 base between the two ends. Germline values: CDR1 GTSNPN, CDR2 SVGIG (reference sequence). The CDR3 sequence is 10 residues long. CDR3 coding DNA: TGTGCCTGGAGTTACACTGAAGCTTTCTTT. It yields the protein CAWSYTEAFF.